These 7 T cell receptor beta chains originate from one sample sequenced in a study of CD8 T cells in ankylosing spondylitis. TCRdb reanalysed the 5' RACE reads using MiXCR and keeps one entry per CDR3 protein. The sample consists of fewer than 180,000 distinct CDR3 sequences, around 43% of them appearing once. The specimen sequenced was synovial fluid, either unsorted or a sorted T cell fraction (not recorded which). The receptor set was obtained from a male donor with ankylosing spondylitis.

The table lists this clonotype with many counts. CDR3 coding DNA: TGTGCTAGTGGTTTTACCGGAACTGGGGGGGCCGACAATGAGCAGTTCTTC. Translating gives CASGFTGTGGADNEQFF. The chain carries TRBV12-5 and TRBJ2-1, with D tentatively TRBD2 (7 bases). Germline lookup yields CDR1 LGHNT and CDR2 FRNRAP. V was shortened by 3 bases and J by 5 bases, with 20 bases between the two germline ends. The length of the CDR3 is 17 residues.

This clonotype occurred a few times. The chain combines TRBV27 with TRBJ2-7; the match to TRBD1 covers 9 bases. Germline V gene sequence: CDR1 MNHEY, CDR2 SMNVEV (reference sequence). This CDR3 is 13 amino acids long. Trimming removed 8 bases from V and 4 bases from J; junction bases left unmatched: 6. The CDR3, as DNA: TGTGCCAGCGGGGACAGGGTTATGTACGAGCAGTACTTC. Encoded protein: CASGDRVMYEQYF.

V is TRBV7-6 and J is TRBJ2-3; unclear D gene. This CDR3 comprises 14 residues. The germline V and J ends were trimmed by 1 base and 3 bases, with 8 bases remaining between them. CDR1 and CDR2 from the germline V gene are SGHVS and FNYEAQ. Written as DNA, the CDR3 is TGTGCCAGCAGCTTAGAAGGTTTTACAGATACGCAGTATTTT. It is translated as CASSLEGFTDTQYF.

CDR3 loop: CASSDQTSGGPHNEQFF. The DNA for the CDR3 is TGTGCCAGCAGTGACCAGACTAGCGGGGGCCCTCACAATGAGCAGTTCTTC. The V call is TRBV6-1, the J call TRBJ2-1; 12 nucleotides align to TRBD2. The CDR3 is 17 residues long. V shed 3 bases, J shed 5 bases, and the junction held 8 bases outside the gene matches. CDR1 is MNHNS, CDR2 SASEGT, per germline.

The rearrangement joins TRBV4-2 to TRBJ2-7, with 7 positions matching TRBD2. The V and J ends lost 0 bases and 0 bases, in that order; junction bases with no gene match: 2. The CDR3 extends over 15 amino acids. Germline-derived CDR1 and CDR2 are LGHNA and YNFKEQ. The CDR3, as DNA: TGTGCCAGCAGCCAAGACTGGGACTACTCCTACGAGCAGTACTTC. Translated, it gives CASSQDWDYSYEQYF.

CDR3 residues: CASSDPGRVYEQYF. The CDR3, as DNA: TGTGCCAGCAGTGATCCAGGGAGGGTTTACGAGCAGTACTTC. This chain connects TRBV2 to TRBJ2-7; 7 bases map to TRBD2. V lost 3 bases and J lost 4; bases outside the gene matches: 6. The CDR3 loop spans 14 amino acids. Germline-derived CDR1 and CDR2 are SNHLY and FYNNEI.

This rearrangement joins TRBV12-3 or TRBV12-4 to TRBJ1-6; 8 bases align to TRBD1. V trimming: 6 bases; J trimming: 6 bases; junction bases outside the gene matches: 4. This CDR3 is 14 amino acids long. CDR3 nucleotide sequence: TGTGCCAGCAGCCCGGGACAGGTTAATTCACCCCTCCACTTT. Residues: CASSPGQVNSPLHF.